Each of the 28 T cell receptor beta chains below was sequenced from the same sample in a study of T cells after yellow fever vaccination (dated by TCRdb to about 2019). Per the publication, the treatment or condition label means: live attenuated yellow fever vaccine strain. Libraries were prepared through 5' RACE. Sequencing relied on an Illumina HiSeq 2500. The public reads were run again by TCRdb, first through fastp at Q25 and then through MiXCR, and only productive beta chains were kept. Every distinct CDR3 protein forms one entry, paired with its most common genes and DNA. This sample lists approximately 600,000 distinct CDR3 sequences; roughly an eighth were detected once. Approximately 15% of the sample belongs to the ten largest clones. This material consisted of PBMCs, taken on the day of the yellow fever booster vaccination. All receptors derive from a man aged 25-45 years who received the YFV17D yellow fever vaccine.

The chain joins TRBV12-5 to TRBJ2-7, with TRBD2 matching 10 bases. This CDR3 contains 13 residues. The trim removed 5 bases at V and 3 bases at J, leaving 1 base unmatched. Germline V CDR1 and CDR2: LGHNT, FRNRAP. The CDR3 sequence: CASGLAGDYEQYF. The CDR3 DNA reads TGTGCTAGTGGTCTAGCGGGAGACTACGAGCAGTACTTC.

This clonotype has more than one count but fewer than ten. The chain carries TRBV12-3 or TRBV12-4 and TRBJ2-2, with D unclear. With 5 bases removed from V and 9 bases from J, the gap between germline ends came to 7 bases. The CDR3 runs to 11 residues. The CDR3 protein is CASSPSWELFF. Written as DNA, the CDR3 is TGTGCCAGCAGTCCTTCTTGGGAGCTGTTTTTT.

This clonotype has a handful of counts. The rearrangement uses TRBV7-2 and TRBJ2-7; D might be TRBD1 (5 bases). Trimming removed 3 bases from V and 3 bases from J, with 9 bases in between. The CDR3 is 13 residues long. Germline V gene lookup returns CDR1 SGHTA and CDR2 FQGNSA. The CDR3 DNA sequence: TGTGCCAGCAGCTTGCAGGGCATCTACGAGCAGTACTTC. It codes for CASSLQGIYEQYF.

This clonotype has a handful of counts. This chain links TRBV4-3 with TRBJ2-5, with TRBD1 matching over 10 bases. V lost 3 bases, J lost 5 bases, and 6 bases stayed unmatched. This CDR3 comprises 15 residues. CDR1 LGHNA and CDR2 YSLEER come from the germline V gene. The DNA of the CDR3 is TGCGCCAGCAGCCACGCGGGACAGGGGACGGAGACCCAGTACTTC. This gives the protein CASSHAGQGTETQYF.

CDR3 in DNA: TGTGCCACCAGTGATAGTGTGCTACATCGGGGCGAGACCCAGTACTTC. Its translation is CATSDSVLHRGETQYF. This chain links TRBV24-1 with TRBJ2-5; D might be TRBD1 or TRBD2, each matching 5 bases. CDR3 length: 16 amino acids. Germline V CDR1 and CDR2: KGHDR, SFDVKD. V was clipped by 3 bases and J by 5 bases, with 18 bases between them.

This sequence joins TRBV15 and TRBJ2-3; weak D call: TRBD2 (5 bases). This CDR3 has 14 residues. The germline V gene has CDR1 LNHNV and CDR2 YYDKDF (reference sequence). Trimming stripped 1 base from V and 4 bases from J, with 9 bases between. CDR3 residues: CATSRVVRADTQYF. CDR3 nucleotide sequence: TGTGCCACCAGCAGAGTAGTGAGGGCAGATACGCAGTATTTT.

This clonotype was detected many times. J is TRBJ2-2 and V is TRBV30; D gene uncertain. The germline CDR1 and CDR2 sequences are GTSNPN and SVGIG (reference sequence). The CDR3 length is 14 residues. V lost 6 bases and J 0 bases, leaving 11 bases between the germline ends. Here the CDR3 reads CACTSTANTGELFF. CDR3 nucleotides: TGTGCCTGTACCAGTACCGCGAACACCGGGGAGCTGTTTTTT.

V and J are TRBV6-5 and TRBJ2-7, with a possible D match to TRBD1 (5 bases). CDR1 and CDR2 (germline): MNHEY, SVGAGI. The V gene lost 2 bases and the J gene lost 7 bases, with 18 bases spanning the gap. This CDR3 is built from 15 residues. Here the CDR3 reads CASSYARTWKGEQYF. CDR3 in DNA: TGTGCCAGCAGTTACGCCAGGACATGGAAAGGAGAGCAGTACTTC.

The rearrangement links TRBV20-1 to TRBJ1-6; D possibly corresponds to TRBD1 (6 bases). CDR3 length: 16 amino acids. Germline-derived CDR1 and CDR2 are DFQATT and SNEGSKA (reference sequence). Trimming pared 3 bases from V and 2 bases from J, leaving 14 bases between. The DNA for the CDR3 is TGCAGTGCTAGTCGCGGGGGGGCTCCCTATAATTCACCCCTCCACTTT. This encodes CSASRGGAPYNSPLHF.

As for this clonotype: At one of its ends the junction is not consistent with the germline gene, which may arise from a read error. CDR3 sequence reads: CSSSPPPGGNQPQHF. The CDR3 DNA sequence: TGTTCCAGCAGCCCTCCCCCGGGAGGCAATCAGCCCCAGCATTTT. This sequence joins TRBV28 and TRBJ1-5; no clear D. The CDR3 length is 15 residues. Germline V gives CDR1 MDHEN, CDR2 SYDVKM.

This clonotype was detected many times. The CDR3 nucleotides read TGTGCCAGCACGCTACAGCTAACCCGGCCCTACGAGCAGTACTTC. Its translation: CASTLQLTRPYEQYF. The gene calls are TRBV7-2 and TRBJ2-7; D unresolved. Germline lookup yields CDR1 SGHTA and CDR2 FQGNSA. The CDR3 contains 15 residues. Trimming cost V 7 bases and J 2 bases, with 18 bases left between them.

The sample holds one count of this clonotype. The chain couples TRBV5-1 to TRBJ1-4; D not certain. Germline V gives CDR1 SGHRS, CDR2 YFSETQ. Trimming removed 0 bases at V and 6 bases at J, with 15 bases between. This CDR3 is built from 16 residues. The CDR3 bases are TGCGCCAGCAGCTTGGCTTCCCGCAGTAAGGATGAAAAACTGTTTTTT. Translation gives CASSLASRSKDEKLFF.

This clonotype was seen a few times. The gene calls are TRBV19 and TRBJ1-2; D might be TRBD1 (5 bases). CDR1 is LNHDA, CDR2 SQIVND, per germline (reference sequence). Deletions cut 3 bases from V and 8 bases from J, with 19 bases between. This CDR3 region has 15 residues. The CDR3 sequence is CASSIGAGSSFGYTF. The CDR3 nucleotides read TGTGCCAGTAGTATTGGGGCCGGTTCCTCCTTCGGCTACACCTTC.

The rearrangement joins TRBV9 to TRBJ2-1, with 12 bases matching TRBD2. This CDR3 contains 15 residues. The junction had 6 bases not matched to a gene; V was cut back by 3 bases and J by 8 bases. Germline V gene data show CDR1 as SGDLS and CDR2 as YYNGEE. The CDR3 sequence: CASSATSGSWDEQFF. As DNA, the CDR3 is TGTGCCAGCAGCGCGACTAGCGGGAGTTGGGATGAGCAGTTCTTC.

The CDR3 coding sequence is TGCAGTGTTTCACCGGGACTAGCGAACAATGAGCAGTTCTTC. Its translation is CSVSPGLANNEQFF. The chain uses TRBV20-1 and TRBJ2-1; TRBD2 agrees at 10 bases. This CDR3 comprises 14 residues. The germline CDR1 and CDR2 sequences are DFQATT and SNEGSKA (reference sequence). The V segment lost 7 bases and the J segment 5 bases; nucleotides outside the gene matches: 8.

This clonotype appeared a few times. This sequence joins TRBV12-3 or TRBV12-4 and TRBJ2-1, with 13 bases identical to TRBD2. The trim removed 5 bases at V and 2 bases at J, leaving 9 bases unmatched. The CDR3 loop spans 18 amino acids. Here the CDR3 reads CASSPGLAGEVAYNEQFF. The CDR3 region has the DNA TGTGCCAGCAGTCCCGGACTAGCGGGAGAAGTTGCCTACAATGAGCAGTTCTTC.

The chain links TRBV20-1 to TRBJ2-2; 10 bases match TRBD2. The CDR3 length is 17 residues. Germline V gene sequence: CDR1 DFQATT, CDR2 SNEGSKA (reference sequence). V lost 5 bases, J lost 4 bases, and 13 bases stayed unmatched. CDR3 coding DNA: TGCAGTGCTGACCCTACAGCGGGAGGGCCCCCCACCGGGGAGCTGTTTTTT. It yields the protein CSADPTAGGPPTGELFF.

The rearrangement links TRBV7-2 to TRBJ1-1; 8 nucleotides match TRBD1. The germline gives CDR1 SGHTA, CDR2 FQGNSA. The CDR3 extends over 16 amino acids. Trimming at V came to 1 base and at J to 4 bases, leaving 8 bases not matched to a gene. Here the CDR3 DNA reads TGTGCCAGCAGCTTAGTGGACAGGGAACGGGGCACTGAAGCTTTCTTT. It yields the protein CASSLVDRERGTEAFF.

This clonotype was observed a handful of times. The chain links TRBV28 to TRBJ1-4, with 8 bases matching TRBD1. The CDR3 has 13 residues. With V trimmed by 6 bases and J by 8 bases, 5 bases remained unmatched. Germline CDR1 is MDHEN and CDR2 is SYDVKM. This CDR3 reads CASRTQGAEKLFF. The CDR3 region has the DNA TGTGCCAGCAGAACCCAGGGGGCCGAAAAACTGTTTTTT.

A few counts support this clonotype. The V and J genes are TRBV9 and TRBJ2-1; D unclear. Germline CDR1 and CDR2: SGDLS and YYNGEE. V lost 0 bases to trimming and J lost 0 bases, with 10 bases between them. The CDR3 consists of 16 residues. The CDR3 sequence is CASSVASRSSYNEQFF. The DNA for the CDR3 is TGTGCCAGCAGCGTAGCTTCCAGGAGCTCCTACAATGAGCAGTTCTTC.

This clonotype appeared many times. The rearrangement uses TRBV6-5 and TRBJ1-1; no reliable D call. The CDR3 covers 13 residues. With 4 bases removed from V and 4 bases from J, the gap between germline ends came to 10 bases. Germline V lookup: CDR1 MNHEY, CDR2 SVGAGI. CDR3 in DNA: TGTGCCAGCAGTTTCAGCAGCAGCACTGAAGCTTTCTTT. It yields the protein CASSFSSSTEAFF.

In this sample, this clonotype turned up many times. This sequence joins TRBV7-2 and TRBJ2-1; 11 bases are shared with TRBD2. The CDR3 runs to 13 residues. With 6 bases clipped from V and 6 bases from J, the junction kept 1 base outside the gene matches. From germline, CDR1 is SGHTA and CDR2 FQGNSA. For the CDR3, the DNA is TGTGCCAGCAGAGGACTAGCGGGCAATGAGCAGTTCTTC. Translation: CASRGLAGNEQFF.

The chain joins TRBV20-1 to TRBJ2-5; 9 bases agree with TRBD2. Germline-derived CDR1 and CDR2 are DFQATT and SNEGSKA (reference sequence). The CDR3 runs to 17 residues. J was trimmed by 2 bases and V by 0 bases; bases with no gene match: 10. The CDR3 spells CSARDFRLAGKQETQYF. The CDR3 DNA sequence: TGCAGTGCTAGAGATTTTCGCCTAGCGGGGAAGCAAGAGACCCAGTACTTC.

The rearrangement links TRBV20-1 to TRBJ2-3; 10 positions match TRBD1. The germline CDR1 and CDR2 sequences are DFQATT and SNEGSKA (reference sequence). Losses at the gene ends were 6 bases for V and 6 bases for J; bases not matched to a gene: 21. The CDR3 is 18 residues long. In DNA, the CDR3 is TGCAGTGCCGTCCCGGGACAGGGGCTCGCGGGGGTTTTGGATACGCAGTATTTT. Its protein is CSAVPGQGLAGVLDTQYF.

This clonotype was counted only a few times. V is TRBV29-1 and J is TRBJ1-2; tentative D call: TRBD1 (6 bases). Germline lookup yields CDR1 SQVTM and CDR2 ANQGSEA. Trimming removed 7 bases from V and 7 bases from J, with 13 bases in between. The CDR3 length is 11 residues. CDR3 region: CSAVAGAGYTF. The DNA of the CDR3 is TGCAGCGCCGTAGCGGGGGCTGGCTACACCTTC.

This chain links TRBV7-8 with TRBJ2-5; 11 nucleotides agree with TRBD2. Germline V gene data show CDR1 as SGHVS and CDR2 as FQNEAQ. The CDR3 is 16 residues long. V lost 5 bases, J lost 4 bases, and 9 bases stayed unmatched. The CDR3 here is CASSPTVAGGGETQYF. In nucleotides, the CDR3 is TGTGCCAGCAGCCCTACGGTAGCGGGAGGGGGAGAGACCCAGTACTTC. The variable domain in full, with the rest retrieved from reference TRBV7-8 and TRBJ2-5, is GAGVSQSPRYKVAKRGQDVALRCDPISGHVSLFWYQQALGQGPEFLTYFQNEAQLDKSGLPSDRFFAERPEGSVSTLKIQRTQQEDSAVYLCASSPTVAGGGETQYFGPGTRLLVL.

This chain connects TRBV20-1 to TRBJ1-2; the D gene is possibly TRBD1 (5 bases). Between the trimmed V and J ends, which lost 2 bases and 8 bases, there was a span of 15 bases. The CDR3 is 13 amino acids. The germline V gene encodes CDR1 DFQATT and CDR2 SNEGSKA (reference sequence). CDR3 region: CSARRRGLGGYTF. The CDR3 DNA reads as TGCAGTGCTAGAAGGAGGGGACTAGGGGGCTACACCTTC.

This clonotype was seen repeatedly, ten times or more. V gene TRBV7-2 combines with J gene TRBJ1-1, with 9 positions matching TRBD1. Unmatched junction bases numbered 8, after V lost 3 bases and J lost 9 bases. Germline assignment: CDR1 SGHTA and CDR2 FQGNSA. This CDR3 contains 14 residues. DNA for the CDR3: TGTGCCAGCAGCTTTTCCCGGGACAGGGTTAAAGCTTTCTTT. Its protein is CASSFSRDRVKAFF.